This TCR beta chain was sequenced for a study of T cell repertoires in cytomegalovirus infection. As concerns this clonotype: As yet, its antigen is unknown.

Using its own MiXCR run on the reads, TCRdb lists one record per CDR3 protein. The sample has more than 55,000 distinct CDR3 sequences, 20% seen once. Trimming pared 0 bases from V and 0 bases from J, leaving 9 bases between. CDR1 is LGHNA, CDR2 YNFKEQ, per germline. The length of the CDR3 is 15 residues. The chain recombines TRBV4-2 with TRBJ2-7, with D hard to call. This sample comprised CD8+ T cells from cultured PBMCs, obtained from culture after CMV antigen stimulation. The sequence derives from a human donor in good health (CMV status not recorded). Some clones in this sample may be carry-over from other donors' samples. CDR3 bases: TGTGCCAGCAGCCAAGATGACTTTCACTCCTACGAGCAGTACTTC. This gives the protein CASSQDDFHSYEQYF.